One sample yielded the 18 T cell receptor beta chains listed below, sequenced in a study of breast tumors, draining lymph nodes, adjacent tissues (dated by TCRdb to about 2016). Lymph node samples were obtained from the axillary draining lymph nodes of breast cancer patients. The library was prepared using multiplex PCR. Sequencing was carried out with an Illumina HiSeq 2000. The public reads were reanalyzed by TCRdb: fastp trimming at Q25, MiXCR alignment, in-frame beta chains only. All rows with the same CDR3 protein become a single entry with the most common DNA and genes. The sample table holds approximately 170,000 distinct CDR3 sequences, of which approximately 30% were seen once. The top ten hold 4.3% of the sample. Source material: axillary lymph node tissue. The source is a female donor with breast cancer. Some clones in this sample may be carry-over from other donors' samples.

The sample holds a few counts of this clonotype. DNA of the CDR3: TGTGCCAGCAGTGAAGAAGGGTGGAGCTATGGCTACACCTTC. Protein product: CASSEEGWSYGYTF. V gene TRBV25-1 combines with J gene TRBJ1-2; D unclear. Germline CDR1 is MGHDK and CDR2 is SYGVNS. Trimming pared 2 bases from V and 4 bases from J, leaving 11 bases between. The CDR3 has 14 residues.

This clonotype came up a few times. A clone one base away is much larger, so this may be a read error. The chain carries TRBV10-3 and TRBJ2-3; 7 bases are a match to TRBD1. With V trimmed by 8 bases and J by 1 base, 9 bases remained unmatched. The CDR3 totals 15 residues. The germline CDR1 and CDR2 sequences are ENHRY and SYGVKD. The DNA of the CDR3 is TGTGCCATCGGGCCTACAGGGGCGGGCACAGATACGCAGTATTTT. Encoded protein: CAIGPTGAGTDTQYF.

V usage is TRBV7-8 and J usage is TRBJ2-3; TRBD2 might be the D (6 bases). Germline V gene sequence: CDR1 SGHVS, CDR2 FQNEAQ. The CDR3 length is 16 residues. Trimming stripped 6 bases from V and 5 bases from J, with 21 bases between. In DNA form, the CDR3 reads TGTGCCAGCAGTTTCGCTGGGACTCGCCGGCTAGATACGCAGTATTTT. This encodes CASSFAGTRRLDTQYF.

The gene calls are TRBV6-6 and TRBJ1-3, with TRBD1 matching 7 bases. The germline CDR1 and CDR2 sequences are MNHNY and SVGAGI (reference sequence). CDR3 size: 16 residues. Trimming took 7 bases from V and 8 from J; bases not matched to a gene: 17. CDR3 sequence reads: CASIPPGQSYGYTIYF. The CDR3, as DNA: TGTGCCAGCATTCCTCCGGGACAGAGCTATGGCTACACCATATATTTT.

This clonotype was seen at least ten times. The chain carries TRBV19 and TRBJ1-4; tentative D call: TRBD1 (6 bases). Trimming pared 7 bases from V and 6 bases from J, leaving 15 bases between. This CDR3 is built from 14 residues. Germline CDR1 is LNHDA and CDR2 is SQIVND (reference sequence). The CDR3 loop is CASTERTDDEKLFF. As DNA, the CDR3 is TGTGCCAGTACCGAAAGGACAGATGATGAAAAACTGTTTTTT.

In the case of this clonotype: The junction differs from germline at one of its ends, possibly a read error. The V and J genes are TRBV6-1 and TRBJ2-7; the D is unclear. The CDR3 is 16 amino acids. CDR1 and CDR2 (germline): MNHNS, SASEGT. The DNA for the CDR3 is TGTGCCGGCACTCTTGAGAGGCACATAGGCCGCTACGAGCAGCACTTC. Translation: CAGTLERHIGRYEQHF.

In its sample, this clonotype was seen many times. This rearrangement joins TRBV20-1 to TRBJ2-7; D might be TRBD2 (6 bases). The germline V gene encodes CDR1 DFQATT and CDR2 SNEGSKA (reference sequence). The CDR3 length is 18 residues. V was trimmed by 6 bases and J by 0 bases, leaving 27 bases between them. CDR3 in amino acids: CSAPSPIIAAPHSYEQYF. CDR3 sequence (DNA): TGCAGTGCCCCTTCCCCAATTATAGCGGCACCCCACTCCTACGAGCAGTACTTC.

This clonotype was counted a single time. The chain combines TRBV7-2 with TRBJ2-3; D assignment may be TRBD1 or TRBD2 (5 bases each). CDR3 length equals 14 residues. Trimming cost V 5 bases and J 9 bases, with 18 bases left between them. Germline V lookup: CDR1 SGHTA, CDR2 FQGNSA. For the CDR3, the DNA is TGTGCCAGCAGCACAACGGGCAGGGAGAGCACGCAGTATTTT. Translating gives CASSTTGRESTQYF.

V usage is TRBV14 and J usage is TRBJ1-6, with a weak D call TRBD1 (6 bases). V lost 4 bases to trimming and J lost 19 bases, with 14 bases between them. Germline-derived CDR1 and CDR2 are SGHDN and FVKESK. The CDR3 loop spans 11 amino acids. The CDR3 reads CASSPPGHLHF. The CDR3 nucleotides are TGTGCCAGCAGCCCGCCGGGACACCTACACTTT.

Ten or more counts support this clonotype. The chain has TRBV20-1 and TRBJ2-3; TRBD2 matches 14 bases. Trimming at V came to 4 bases and at J to 6 bases, leaving 6 bases not matched to a gene. The germline gives CDR1 DFQATT, CDR2 SNEGSKA (reference sequence). The CDR3 runs 15 residues. The CDR3 spells CSAMGLAGVWDTQYF. CDR3 DNA sequence: TGCAGTGCTATGGGACTAGCGGGAGTATGGGATACGCAGTATTTT.

In regard to this clonotype: In this CDR3 the conserved last residue, phenylalanine or tryptophan, is missing, so a read error is likely. This chain links TRBV6-5 with TRBJ2-7; possibly TRBD2 for D (6 bases). The CDR3 runs to 14 residues. Germline V gene sequence: CDR1 MNHEY, CDR2 SVGAGI. Trimming shortened V by 6 bases and J by 2 bases, and 14 bases separated the two germline ends. In DNA form, the CDR3 reads TGTGCCAGCAGCCCCGGGACTGAGACCTACGAGCAGTACTCC. Its translation is CASSPGTETYEQYS.

This clonotype was seen repeatedly, ten times or more. The chain has TRBV4-2 and TRBJ2-2; 10 positions agree with TRBD1. Germline V lookup: CDR1 LGHNA, CDR2 YNFKEQ. The junction had 7 bases not matched to a gene; V was cut back by 5 bases and J by 4 bases. The CDR3 loop spans 16 amino acids. The CDR3 protein is CASSTPGQGTTGELFF. Here the CDR3 DNA reads TGTGCCAGCAGCACACCGGGACAGGGGACCACCGGGGAGCTGTTTTTT.

The chain is built from TRBV20-1 and TRBJ2-2; 10 bases are a match to TRBD2. V shed 1 base and J 4 bases; nucleotides not matched to a gene: 15. The germline gives CDR1 DFQATT, CDR2 SNEGSKA (reference sequence). This CDR3 has 19 amino acids. CDR3 protein: CSARVLAAGLAKGTGELFF. CDR3 sequence (DNA): TGCAGTGCTAGAGTCTTGGCGGCGGGACTAGCGAAAGGCACCGGGGAGCTGTTTTTT.

This clonotype was seen many times. The chain links TRBV7-3 to TRBJ2-1, with 10 nucleotides matching TRBD2. The CDR3 has 15 amino acids. CDR1 and CDR2 (germline): SGHTA, FQGTGA. The V segment lost 4 bases and the J segment 8 bases; nucleotides outside the gene matches: 8. CDR3 DNA sequence: TGTGCCAGCAGCTCCACCCTAGCGGGGGTAGATGAGCAGTTCTTC. This codes for CASSSTLAGVDEQFF.

This clonotype was observed a few times. This chain links TRBV5-4 with TRBJ1-1; no firm D call. The germline V gene has CDR1 SGHNT and CDR2 YYREEE (reference sequence). This CDR3 comprises 13 residues. V was shortened by 3 bases and J by 0 bases, with 6 bases between the two germline ends. CDR3 loop: CASSWTLNTEAFF. CDR3 in DNA: TGTGCCAGCAGCTGGACCCTGAACACTGAAGCTTTCTTT.

In its sample, this clonotype was seen once. A much more abundant neighbour one base away suggests this may be a read error. The CDR3 is CASSEGFGPGNNEQFF. CDR3 nucleotide sequence: TGTGCCAGCAGCGAGGGGTTCGGACCGGGGAACAATGAGCAGTTCTTC. The V call is TRBV11-3, the J call TRBJ2-1; D possibly uses TRBD1 or TRBD2 (5 bases each). Deletions cut 5 bases from V and 5 bases from J, with 19 bases between. Looked up from germline, CDR1 is SGHNT and CDR2 is YENEEA. The length of the CDR3 is 16 residues.

Comments on this clonotype: With a much larger clone just one base away, this may be a read error. V is TRBV19 and J is TRBJ2-3; 9 nucleotides line up with TRBD1. Germline-derived CDR1 and CDR2 are LNHDA and SQIVND (reference sequence). This CDR3 has 17 residues. The CDR3 reads CATSLGGQGWDTDTQSF. The CDR3 nucleotides read TGTGCCACCTCCCTAGGGGGACAGGGCTGGGACACAGATACGCAGTCTTTT.

This clonotype was seen at least ten times. Here the CDR3 DNA reads TGTGCCATCCAGCCTAGCGGGGGCTCCTACGAGCAGTACTTC. This sequence encodes CAIQPSGGSYEQYF. V is TRBV10-3 and J is TRBJ2-7; 10 positions agree with TRBD2. The CDR3 totals 14 residues. The ends lost 8 bases at V and 0 bases at J; junction bases unmatched: 4. CDR1 and CDR2 (germline): ENHRY, SYGVKD.